This entry is about one T cell receptor beta chain. Its specificity is unknown. This sample stems from a study of T cell responses to AZD1222 COVID-19 vaccine. Overall study results and limits: Researchers took repertoire samples only after the peak T cell response had come. Baseline seropositivity characterized only six AZD1222 recipients. Breadth and depth of Spike-specific TCRs rose after two AZD1222 doses.

Data came from immunoSEQ multiplex PCR; TCRdb stores just in-frame clones and leaves some out. The sample has under 200,000 clones, roughly 93% seen once. This sequence originates from an adult in good health. This material consisted of peripheral blood, taken on day 0 of AZD1222 vaccination.

Here the CDR3 reads CASSPEGGGITDTQYF. In DNA, the CDR3 is TGCGCCAGCAGCCCCGAAGGCGGGGGGATCACAGATACGCAGTATTTT. The chain carries TRBV5-1 and TRBJ2-3, with 8 bases that match TRBD2. CDR3 length: 16 amino acids. Losses at the gene ends were 4 bases for V and 2 bases for J; bases not matched to a gene: 9. In germline, CDR1 is SGHRS, CDR2 YFSETQ.